The 2 T cell receptor beta chains given below trace back to one sample, sequenced in a study of neurological immune-mediated disorders. MiXCR, applied by TCRdb to the 5' RACE reads, yields one record per CDR3 protein. The sample contains some 100,000 distinct CDR3 sequences, about 13% of which appear only once. Specified time point: longitudinal time-point 2. The sequencing sample was made of PBMCs. These receptors were taken from a female donor with HTLV-1-associated myelopathy (HAM/TSP).

There are many counts of this clonotype. The CDR3 region is CASSQPDREGTEAFF. The CDR3, as DNA: TGTGCCAGCAGCCAACCGGACAGGGAAGGGACTGAAGCTTTCTTT. This chain uses TRBV4-2 with TRBJ1-1, with 8 bases aligning to TRBD1. Germline V gene sequence: CDR1 LGHNA, CDR2 YNFKEQ. The V gene end was trimmed by 2 bases and the J gene end by 5 bases; junction bases not matched to a gene: 7. The CDR3 runs 15 residues.

This clonotype was counted many times. The J gene is TRBJ2-7, the V gene TRBV5-5, with 8 bases aligning to TRBD1. Germline-derived CDR1 and CDR2 are SGHKS and YYEKEE (reference sequence). Losses at the gene ends were 2 bases for V and 0 bases for J; bases not matched to a gene: 1. This CDR3 has 14 amino acids. CDR3 coding DNA: TGTGCCAGCAGCTTAGGACAGGGCTCCTACGAGCAGTACTTC. Protein: CASSLGQGSYEQYF.